One sample yielded the 28 T cell receptor beta chains listed below, sequenced in a study of blood T cell repertoires in COVID-19. Sequencing used immunoSEQ multiplex PCR; TCRdb keeps in-frame clones, though not all of them. The repertoire holds around 230,000 clones, with 86% as singletons. The sequenced sample was PBMCs or T cells enriched from blood (not recorded which). These receptors all stem from a woman in her thirties or forties with acute COVID-19.

The rearrangement joins TRBV15 to TRBJ1-1, with D tentatively TRBD1 (5 bases). Looked up from germline, CDR1 is LNHNV and CDR2 is YYDKDF (reference sequence). V was trimmed by 2 bases and J by 2 bases, leaving 12 bases between them. The length of the CDR3 is 15 residues. Written as DNA, the CDR3 is TGTGCCACCAGCAGATACCCTAGGGGCAACACTGAAGCTTTCTTT. Its protein product is CATSRYPRGNTEAFF. Drawing the rest from reference TRBV15 and TRBJ1-1, the complete variable domain is DAMVIQNPRYQVTQFGKPVTLSCSQTLNHNVMYWYQQKSSQAPKLLFHYYDKDFNNEADTPDNFQSRRPNTSFCFLDIRSPGLGDTAMYLCATSRYPRGNTEAFFGQGTRLTVV.

This chain connects TRBV7-8 to TRBJ1-2, with 7 bases lining up with TRBD1. After removal of 6 bases from V and 4 bases from J, the junction contained 8 bases not matched to a gene. This CDR3 region has 14 residues. The germline V gene has CDR1 SGHVS and CDR2 FQNEAQ. CDR3 DNA sequence: TGTGCCAGCAGGACAGACAGGGCTCGCTATGGCTACACCTTC. This encodes CASRTDRARYGYTF.

This chain joins TRBV19 and TRBJ1-2; 8 positions agree with TRBD1. Germline V lookup: CDR1 LNHDA, CDR2 SQIVND (reference sequence). The CDR3 sequence is 15 residues long. The junction had 9 bases not matched to a gene; V was cut back by 5 bases and J by 4 bases. The CDR3 is CASSPAGQGAYGYTF. DNA for the CDR3: TGTGCCAGTAGTCCGGCGGGGCAGGGGGCCTATGGCTACACCTTC.

This clone was counted a single time. The chain recombines TRBV15 with TRBJ1-5; D call uncertain. V shed 0 bases and J shed 1 base, with 10 bases lying between them. This CDR3 region has 16 residues. CDR1 is LNHNV and CDR2 is YYDKDF in the germline V gene (reference sequence). Here the CDR3 reads CATSREHGGSNQPQHF. The CDR3 DNA reads TGTGCCACCAGCAGAGAGCACGGAGGAAGCAATCAGCCCCAGCATTTT. Full variable domain (remainder filled in from reference TRBV15 and TRBJ1-5): DAMVIQNPRYQVTQFGKPVTLSCSQTLNHNVMYWYQQKSSQAPKLLFHYYDKDFNNEADTPDNFQSRRPNTSFCFLDIRSPGLGDTAMYLCATSREHGGSNQPQHFGDGTRLSIL.

To note about this clone: At one of its ends the junction is not consistent with the germline gene, which may arise from a read error. The chain combines TRBV7-7 with TRBJ2-7; D may be TRBD1 (6 bases). The CDR3 has 13 amino acids. Germline V gives CDR1 SSHAT, CDR2 FNYEAQ (reference sequence). The CDR3 is CASSLSRGYEQYF. The CDR3 nucleotides read TGTGCTAGCAGCCTCAGCAGGGGCTACGAGCAGTACTTC.

This chain links TRBV6-5 with TRBJ2-1, with TRBD2 matching over 9 bases. This CDR3 contains 15 residues. Germline CDR1 is MNHEY and CDR2 is SVGAGI. V shed 2 bases and J 10 bases; nucleotides not matched to a gene: 9. The CDR3 nucleotides are TGTGCCAGCAGTTACGGTGCGGGGGGGCGAAGGGAGCAGTTCTTC. Protein: CASSYGAGGRREQFF.

The J gene is TRBJ2-3, the V gene TRBV7-8; TRBD2 might be the D (5 bases). Germline V gene data show CDR1 as SGHVS and CDR2 as FQNEAQ. This CDR3 comprises 14 residues. The ends were cut back, 3 bases at V and 4 bases at J, with 11 bases in the middle. DNA for the CDR3: TGTGCCAGCAGCTTTTTAGTGCGGGCAGATACGCAGTATTTT. Amino acids: CASSFLVRADTQYF. Looking up the rest from reference TRBV7-8 and TRBJ2-3 gives the full variable domain: GAGVSQSPRYKVAKRGQDVALRCDPISGHVSLFWYQQALGQGPEFLTYFQNEAQLDKSGLPSDRFFAERPEGSVSTLKIQRTQQEDSAVYLCASSFLVRADTQYFGPGTRLTVL.

The gene calls are TRBV10-2 and TRBJ2-2; 8 nucleotides match TRBD2. This CDR3 has 14 residues. V was pared by 6 bases and J by 4 bases, with 4 bases of the junction left unmatched. CDR1 WSHSY and CDR2 SAAADI come from the germline V gene. The CDR3 loop is CASRDLAGTGELFF. Here the CDR3 DNA reads TGCGCCAGCAGGGACCTAGCGGGCACCGGGGAGCTGTTTTTT.

The chain recombines TRBV5-8 with TRBJ1-5, with D maybe TRBD1 (5 bases). Germline V gene data show CDR1 as SGHTS and CDR2 as YDEGEE. V was cut by 1 base and J by 0 bases, with 8 bases left in between. This CDR3 region has 15 residues. CDR3 nucleotide sequence: TGTGCCAGCAGCTTGCGTACAGGTAGCAATCAGCCCCAGCATTTT. Protein product: CASSLRTGSNQPQHF.

The J gene is TRBJ1-5, the V gene TRBV19, with D possibly being TRBD1 (6 bases). The germline V gene encodes CDR1 LNHDA and CDR2 SQIVND (reference sequence). V was clipped by 8 bases and J by 2 bases, with 13 bases between them. The CDR3 consists of 14 residues. The CDR3 coding sequence is TGTGCCAGTGCCGTGGGGGCCGGCAATCAGCCCCAGCATTTT. This codes for CASAVGAGNQPQHF.

The chain joins TRBV7-8 to TRBJ1-2, with 8 bases identical to TRBD1. The CDR3 is 14 amino acids. CDR1 and CDR2 from the germline V gene are SGHVS and FQNEAQ. V trimming: 5 bases; J trimming: 6 bases; junction bases outside the gene matches: 8. In DNA form, the CDR3 reads TGTGCCAGCAGCCCACGGACAGGGAGGGATGGCTACACCTTC. Protein sequence: CASSPRTGRDGYTF.

The chain is built from TRBV6-5 and TRBJ2-7, with 7 nucleotides matching TRBD1. CDR1 MNHEY and CDR2 SVGAGI come from the germline V gene. The CDR3 runs to 14 residues. V was clipped by 7 bases and J by 0 bases; unmatched bases: 6. Written as DNA, the CDR3 is TGTGCCAGCAAATTGACAGGGAGCTCCTACGAGCAGTACTTC. It yields the protein CASKLTGSSYEQYF.

The chain joins TRBV2 to TRBJ1-1, with D uncertain. The CDR3 is made up of 13 amino acids. Between the trimmed V and J ends, which lost 8 bases and 5 bases, there was a span of 15 bases. The germline V gene has CDR1 SNHLY and CDR2 FYNNEI. Here the CDR3 reads CASWREVGTEAFF. CDR3 bases: TGTGCCAGCTGGAGGGAAGTCGGTACTGAAGCTTTCTTT.

The chain has TRBV5-4 and TRBJ2-7, with 9 bases lining up with TRBD1. Germline CDR1 and CDR2: SGHNT and YYREEE (reference sequence). With V trimmed by 3 bases and J by 2 bases, 9 bases remained unmatched. The length of the CDR3 is 16 residues. The CDR3 loop reads CASSSPPGQGPYEQYF. CDR3 sequence (DNA): TGTGCCAGCAGCTCCCCACCGGGACAGGGTCCCTACGAGCAGTACTTC.

V gene TRBV3-1 (or the pseudogene TRBV3-2) combines with J gene TRBJ1-1; D unclear. The germline gives CDR1 LGHDT, CDR2 YNNKEL (reference sequence). V was pared by 1 base and J by 5 bases, with 17 bases between. CDR3 length: 16 residues. CDR3 DNA: TGTGCCAGCAGCCAAGCAAGGGCGGGTTGGGGAACTGAAGCTTTCTTT. It specifies CASSQARAGWGTEAFF.

The V call is TRBV2, the J call TRBJ1-1, with TRBD1 matching over 7 bases. V gave up 7 bases and J gave up 11 bases; unmatched junction bases: 16. CDR3 length equals 14 residues. Germline CDR1 is SNHLY and CDR2 is FYNNEI. The DNA for the CDR3 is TGTGCCAGCAACCTTAGGACAGGTTTCGTTCATGCTTTCTTT. Amino acid sequence: CASNLRTGFVHAFF.

The chain carries TRBV6-5 and TRBJ1-3; D gene ambiguous. The CDR3 sequence is 15 residues long. The V and J ends lost 2 bases and 0 bases respectively, with 8 bases between them. CDR1 is MNHEY and CDR2 is SVGAGI in the germline V gene. The CDR3 DNA sequence: TGTGCCAGCAGTTACCGGAGCCGCTCTGGAAACACCATATATTTT. It yields the protein CASSYRSRSGNTIYF.

The gene calls are TRBV12-5 and TRBJ1-3, with D unresolved. There are 15 residues in the CDR3. V lost 1 base, J lost 3 bases, and 10 bases lay in between. The germline V gene encodes CDR1 LGHNT and CDR2 FRNRAP. In nucleotides, the CDR3 is TGTGCTAGTGGTTTGGGTCCCCCTCGTGGAAACACCATATATTTT. Its protein product is CASGLGPPRGNTIYF.

This clone appeared once. The chain combines TRBV6-5 with TRBJ1-3; a weak D match, TRBD1 (5 bases). The V gene lost 6 bases and the J gene lost 0 bases, with 12 bases spanning the gap. The V gene's germline CDR1 is MNHEY and CDR2 SVGAGI. The length of the CDR3 is 15 residues. The CDR3 spells CASRAGTHSGNTIYF. The CDR3 nucleotides are TGTGCCAGCAGGGCGGGGACCCACTCTGGAAACACCATATATTTT.

The chain combines TRBV7-9 with TRBJ2-2, with 7 bases matching TRBD1. Germline V gene lookup returns CDR1 SEHNR and CDR2 FQNEAQ (reference sequence). Trimming at V came to 6 bases and at J to 1 base, leaving 8 bases not matched to a gene. CDR3 length equals 16 residues. The CDR3: CASRPQGQLNTGELFF. CDR3 sequence (DNA): TGTGCCAGCAGACCACAGGGACAGCTGAACACCGGGGAGCTGTTTTTT.

The chain is built from TRBV6-5 and TRBJ1-2; 8 bases align to TRBD1. Germline CDR1 is MNHEY and CDR2 is SVGAGI. CDR3 length: 15 residues. J was trimmed by 1 base and V by 6 bases; bases with no gene match: 7. CDR3 nucleotides: TGTGCCAGCAGGAGAGACAGGGGATTTAACTATGGCTACACCTTC. It translates to CASRRDRGFNYGYTF.

V and J are TRBV5-1 and TRBJ2-7; D is perhaps TRBD1 (6 bases). Trimming removed 0 bases at V and 2 bases at J, with 9 bases between. The germline V gene has CDR1 SGHRS and CDR2 YFSETQ. The CDR3 has 14 amino acids. The CDR3 here is CASSLGGPPYEQYF. Written as DNA, the CDR3 is TGCGCCAGCAGCTTGGGGGGGCCTCCCTACGAGCAGTACTTC.

This clone came up once. V is TRBV6-1 and J is TRBJ1-2; TRBD1 might be the D (6 bases). The CDR3 extends over 15 amino acids. Trimming shortened V by 1 base and J by 8 bases, and 17 bases separated the two germline ends. Germline V CDR1 and CDR2: MNHNS, SASEGT. In DNA, the CDR3 is TGTGCCAGCAGTGAAGGCGGGGGCATGGTGGGCGGCTACACCTTC. Its translation is CASSEGGGMVGGYTF.

V and J are TRBV5-1 and TRBJ1-6; D might be TRBD1 (5 bases). V shed 0 bases and J shed 9 bases, with 7 bases lying between them. The CDR3 extends over 13 amino acids. CDR1 SGHRS and CDR2 YFSETQ come from the germline V gene. The CDR3 protein is CASSLAGSSPLHF. CDR3 bases: TGCGCCAGCAGCTTGGCAGGGTCTTCACCCCTCCACTTT.

The rearrangement links TRBV9 to TRBJ2-1, with 11 bases fitting TRBD2. With 3 bases clipped from V and 9 bases from J, the junction kept 14 bases outside the gene matches. The CDR3 loop spans 17 amino acids. The germline V gene has CDR1 SGDLS and CDR2 YYNGEE. The CDR3 protein is CASSAIAGGLGSGEQFF. CDR3 nucleotides: TGTGCCAGCAGCGCCATAGCGGGGGGGCTCGGTTCAGGTGAGCAGTTCTTC.

The chain employs TRBV7-2 and TRBJ2-6; TRBD1 matches at 7 bases. After removal of 2 bases from V and 0 bases from J, the junction contained 7 bases not matched to a gene. Germline CDR1 reads SGHTA; CDR2 reads FQGNSA. CDR3 size: 18 residues. The CDR3 loop is CASSLTGTAFSGANVLTF. CDR3 coding DNA: TGTGCCAGCAGCTTAACCGGGACAGCATTCTCTGGGGCCAACGTCCTGACTTTC.

The rearrangement uses TRBV28 and TRBJ1-4, with 11 bases aligning to TRBD1. From germline, CDR1 is MDHEN and CDR2 SYDVKM. The V gene end was trimmed by 8 bases and the J gene end by 8 bases; junction bases not matched to a gene: 7. This CDR3 is 14 amino acids long. CDR3 loop: CASLEGTGGEKLFF. The CDR3 coding sequence is TGTGCCAGCCTTGAAGGGACAGGGGGGGAAAAACTGTTTTTT.

The chain links TRBV30 to TRBJ1-2; 8 bases agree with TRBD1. The CDR3 runs 13 residues. CDR1 GTSNPN and CDR2 SVGIG come from the germline V gene (reference sequence). Trimming at V came to 1 base and at J to 8 bases, leaving 6 bases not matched to a gene. In DNA form, the CDR3 reads TGTGCCTGGAGTGAACAGGGGGTTACGGGCTACACCTTC. Its translation: CAWSEQGVTGYTF.